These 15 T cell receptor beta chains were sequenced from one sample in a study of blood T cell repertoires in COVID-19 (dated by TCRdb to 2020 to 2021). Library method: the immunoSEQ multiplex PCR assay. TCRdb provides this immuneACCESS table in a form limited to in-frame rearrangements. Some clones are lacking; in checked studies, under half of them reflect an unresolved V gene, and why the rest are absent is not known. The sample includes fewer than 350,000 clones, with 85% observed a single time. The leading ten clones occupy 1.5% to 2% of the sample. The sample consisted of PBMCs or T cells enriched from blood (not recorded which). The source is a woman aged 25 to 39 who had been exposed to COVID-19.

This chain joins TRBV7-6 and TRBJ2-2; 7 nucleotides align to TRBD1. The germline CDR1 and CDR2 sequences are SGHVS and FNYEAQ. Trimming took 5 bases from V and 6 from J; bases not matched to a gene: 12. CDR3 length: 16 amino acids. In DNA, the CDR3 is TGTGCCAGCAGCCCGAGGGACAGTTCATGGCCCGGGGAGCTGTTTTTT. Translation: CASSPRDSSWPGELFF.

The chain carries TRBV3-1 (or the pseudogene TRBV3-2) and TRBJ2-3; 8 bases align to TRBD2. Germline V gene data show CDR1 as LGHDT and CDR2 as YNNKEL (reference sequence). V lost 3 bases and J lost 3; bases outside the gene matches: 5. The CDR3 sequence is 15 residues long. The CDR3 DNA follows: TGTGCCAGCAGCCAGCGACTAGCGATGACAGATACGCAGTATTTT. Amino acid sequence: CASSQRLAMTDTQYF.

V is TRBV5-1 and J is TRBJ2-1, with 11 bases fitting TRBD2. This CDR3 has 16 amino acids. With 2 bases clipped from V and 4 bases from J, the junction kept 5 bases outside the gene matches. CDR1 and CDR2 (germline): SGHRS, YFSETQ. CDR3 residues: CASSFRLAGQYNEQFF. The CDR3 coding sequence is TGCGCCAGCAGCTTCAGACTAGCGGGACAATACAATGAGCAGTTCTTC.

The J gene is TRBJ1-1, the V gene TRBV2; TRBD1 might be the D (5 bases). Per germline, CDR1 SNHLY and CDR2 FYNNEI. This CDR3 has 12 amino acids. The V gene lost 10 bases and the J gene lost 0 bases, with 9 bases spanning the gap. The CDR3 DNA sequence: TGTGCCACCGGGGGGATGAACACTGAAGCTTTCTTT. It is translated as CATGGMNTEAFF.

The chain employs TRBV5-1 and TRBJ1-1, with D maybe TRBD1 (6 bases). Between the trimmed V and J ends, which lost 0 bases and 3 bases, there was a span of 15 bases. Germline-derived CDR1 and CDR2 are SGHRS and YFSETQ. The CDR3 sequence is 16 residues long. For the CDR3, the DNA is TGCGCCAGCAGCTTGGCCGGACAGAACCCTTACACTGAAGCTTTCTTT. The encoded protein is CASSLAGQNPYTEAFF. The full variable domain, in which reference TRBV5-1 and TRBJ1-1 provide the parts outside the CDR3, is KAGVTQTPRYLIKTRGQQVTLSCSPISGHRSVSWYQQTPGQGLQFLFEYFSETQRNKGNFPGRFSGRQFSNSRSEMNVSTLELGDSALYLCASSLAGQNPYTEAFFGQGTRLTVV.

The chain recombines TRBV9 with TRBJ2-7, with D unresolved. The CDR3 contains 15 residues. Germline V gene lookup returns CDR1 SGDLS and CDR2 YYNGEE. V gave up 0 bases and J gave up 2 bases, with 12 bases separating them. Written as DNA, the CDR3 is TGTGCCAGCAGCGTAGCCTTCGGAGCCACCTACGAGCAGTACTTC. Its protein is CASSVAFGATYEQYF.

The CDR3 region has the DNA TGTGCCAGCAGCGTAGAGGGAGGGGAATACGAGCAGTACTTC. Translating gives CASSVEGGEYEQYF. This chain uses TRBV9 with TRBJ2-7; 7 bases agree with TRBD2. This CDR3 comprises 14 residues. The germline CDR1 and CDR2 sequences are SGDLS and YYNGEE. V gave up 0 bases and J gave up 4 bases; unmatched junction bases: 4.

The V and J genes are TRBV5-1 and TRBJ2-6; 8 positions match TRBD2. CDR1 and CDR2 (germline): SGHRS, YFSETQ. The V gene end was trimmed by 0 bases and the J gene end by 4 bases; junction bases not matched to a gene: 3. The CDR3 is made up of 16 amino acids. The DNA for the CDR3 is TGCGCCAGCAGCTTGGCCGGGAGGGGGGGGGCCAACGTCCTGACTTTC. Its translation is CASSLAGRGGANVLTF.

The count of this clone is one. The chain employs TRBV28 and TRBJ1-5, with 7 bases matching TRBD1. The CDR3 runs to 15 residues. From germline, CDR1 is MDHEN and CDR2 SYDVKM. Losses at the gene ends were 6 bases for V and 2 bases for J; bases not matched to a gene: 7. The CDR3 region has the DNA TGTGCCAGCAGCTTCGACAGGGAAGGCAATCAGCCCCAGCATTTT. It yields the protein CASSFDREGNQPQHF.

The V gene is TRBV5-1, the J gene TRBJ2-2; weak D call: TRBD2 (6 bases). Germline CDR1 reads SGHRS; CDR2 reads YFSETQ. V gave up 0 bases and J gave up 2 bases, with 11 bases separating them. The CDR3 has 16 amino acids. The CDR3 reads CASSLVGTVNTGELFF. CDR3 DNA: TGCGCCAGCAGCTTGGTCGGGACTGTAAACACCGGGGAGCTGTTTTTT. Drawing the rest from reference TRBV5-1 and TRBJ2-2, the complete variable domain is KAGVTQTPRYLIKTRGQQVTLSCSPISGHRSVSWYQQTPGQGLQFLFEYFSETQRNKGNFPGRFSGRQFSNSRSEMNVSTLELGDSALYLCASSLVGTVNTGELFFGEGSRLTVL.

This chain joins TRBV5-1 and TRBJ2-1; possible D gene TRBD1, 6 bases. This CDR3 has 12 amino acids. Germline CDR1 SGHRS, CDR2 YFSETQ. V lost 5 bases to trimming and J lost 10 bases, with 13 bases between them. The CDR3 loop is CASRAAGTEQFF. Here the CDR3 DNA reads TGCGCCAGCAGAGCCGCCGGGACAGAGCAGTTCTTC.

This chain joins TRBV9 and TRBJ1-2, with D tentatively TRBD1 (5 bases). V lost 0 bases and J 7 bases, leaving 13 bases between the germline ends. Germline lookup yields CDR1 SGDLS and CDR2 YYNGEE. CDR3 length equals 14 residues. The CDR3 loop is CASSVDPRVSGYTF. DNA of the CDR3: TGTGCCAGCAGCGTAGACCCCAGGGTGAGTGGCTACACCTTC.

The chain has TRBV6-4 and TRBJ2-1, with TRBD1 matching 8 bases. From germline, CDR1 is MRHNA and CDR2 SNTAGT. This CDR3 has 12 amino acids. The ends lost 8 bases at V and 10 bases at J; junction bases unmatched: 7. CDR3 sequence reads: CASGTGGGEQFF. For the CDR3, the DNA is TGTGCCAGCGGGACAGGTGGAGGAGAGCAGTTCTTC.

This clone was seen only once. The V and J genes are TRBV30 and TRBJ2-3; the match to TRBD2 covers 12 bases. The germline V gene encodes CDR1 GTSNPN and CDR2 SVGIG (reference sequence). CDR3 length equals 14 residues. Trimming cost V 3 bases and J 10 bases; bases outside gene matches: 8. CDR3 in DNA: TGTGCCTGGAGCGCTAGCGGGAGGGCCCGATCGCAGTATTTT. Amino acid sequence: CAWSASGRARSQYF.

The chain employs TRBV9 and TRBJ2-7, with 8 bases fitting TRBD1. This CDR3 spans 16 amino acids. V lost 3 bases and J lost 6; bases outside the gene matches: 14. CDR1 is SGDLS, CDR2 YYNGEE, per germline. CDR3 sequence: CASSAVPQGAGGEQYF. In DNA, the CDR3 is TGTGCCAGCAGCGCCGTCCCGCAGGGGGCGGGTGGCGAGCAGTACTTC.